This T cell receptor beta chain was recorded in a study of blood T cell repertoires in COVID-19. At the level of the study: There were acute and convalescent COVID-19 samples, and they came from the United States, Italy and Spain. T cells, B-cell-depleted T cells, or PBMCs provided the cDNA or gDNA that served as material.

The CDR3 runs 15 residues. Germline-derived CDR1 and CDR2 are LGHDT and YNNKEL (reference sequence). V was clipped by 4 bases and J by 2 bases, with 14 bases between them. Authors' methods: From reference gene primer amplification, estimates of nucleated cell counts were derived. Clones were sequenced by immunoSEQ multiplex PCR, and TCRdb holds only the in-frame ones, with some missing. V and J calls and clone size are copied from that table; D and trimming were computed from the DNA. The data contain roughly 79,000 clones, approximately 90% of them singletons. The material sequenced was peripheral blood. The TCR comes from a woman between 45 and 65 years old with acute or convalescent COVID-19. V is TRBV3-1 (or the pseudogene TRBV3-2) and J is TRBJ1-2; maybe TRBD1 (6 bases). CDR3 sequence: CASSPGQGLNYGYTF. In nucleotides, the CDR3 is TGTGCCAGCAGCCCCGGCCAGGGGCTCAACTATGGCTACACCTTC.